Each of the 26 T cell receptor beta chains below was sequenced from the same sample in a study of blood T cell repertoires in COVID-19. Assay: immunoSEQ multiplex PCR; the TCRdb copy retains only in-frame clones and omits some. The table lists 60,000 to 65,000 clones, under 80% of them singletons. Sequencing used peripheral blood. Receptors originate from a man in his 60s with acute or convalescent COVID-19.

The V and J genes are TRBV5-5 and TRBJ2-1, with 9 bases aligning to TRBD2. The CDR3 runs 16 residues. CDR1 is SGHKS, CDR2 YYEKEE, per germline (reference sequence). Trimming at V came to 2 bases and at J to 7 bases, leaving 10 bases not matched to a gene. This CDR3 is CASSLAAGGFKNEQFF. CDR3 in DNA: TGTGCCAGCAGCTTAGCGGCGGGAGGGTTTAAGAATGAGCAGTTCTTC.

The rearrangement joins TRBV7-9 to TRBJ1-6; 7 nucleotides align to TRBD1. The CDR3 has 14 amino acids. With 1 base clipped from V and 7 bases from J, the junction kept 1 base outside the gene matches. From germline, CDR1 is SEHNR and CDR2 FQNEAQ (reference sequence). This chain's CDR3 is CASSLDRGNSPLHF. The CDR3, as DNA: TGTGCCAGCAGCTTAGACAGGGGAAATTCACCCCTCCACTTT.

The chain has TRBV28 and TRBJ1-5; 7 bases are shared with TRBD1. V was pared by 6 bases and J by 0 bases, with 5 bases of the junction left unmatched. Germline CDR1 reads MDHEN; CDR2 reads SYDVKM. This CDR3 contains 15 residues. In DNA form, the CDR3 reads TGTGCCAGCAGACCGGGACAGAATAGCAATCAGCCCCAGCATTTT. Residues: CASRPGQNSNQPQHF.

The chain combines TRBV24-1 with TRBJ2-1; 9 nucleotides align to TRBD2. J gave up 7 bases and V 1 base, and 7 bases lay outside the gene matches. The CDR3 is 16 residues long. The germline V gene encodes CDR1 KGHDR and CDR2 SFDVKD. In nucleotides, the CDR3 is TGTGCCACCAGTGATTTCTCACGGGGACTAGCTAATGAGCAGTTCTTC. Its translation is CATSDFSRGLANEQFF.

The chain links TRBV7-6 to TRBJ2-7, with 7 positions matching TRBD1. This CDR3 spans 15 amino acids. V trimming: 4 bases; J trimming: 3 bases; junction bases outside the gene matches: 9. The germline V gene has CDR1 SGHVS and CDR2 FNYEAQ. The CDR3 DNA reads TGTGCCAGCAGCTCGAGACAGGGCGACTACTACGAGCAGTACTTC. It yields the protein CASSSRQGDYYEQYF.

The J gene is TRBJ2-7, the V gene TRBV11-2, with 8 bases identical to TRBD1. The CDR3 consists of 14 residues. The V and J ends lost 1 base and 4 bases, in that order; junction bases with no gene match: 3. Germline V gene sequence: CDR1 SGHAT, CDR2 FQNNGV. The CDR3 DNA reads TGTGCCAGCAGCTTAGGTCAGGGGGCTTACGAGCAGTACTTC. Protein: CASSLGQGAYEQYF. The full variable domain, its missing parts supplied by reference TRBV11-2 and TRBJ2-7, is EAGVAQSPRYKIIEKRQSVAFWCNPISGHATLYWYQQILGQGPKLLIQFQNNGVVDDSQLPKDRFSAERLKGVDSTLKIQPAKLEDSAVYLCASSLGQGAYEQYFGPGTRLTVT.

The chain combines TRBV5-6 with TRBJ2-3, with D possibly being TRBD2 (6 bases). Germline values: CDR1 SGHDT, CDR2 YYEEEE. The CDR3 is 14 amino acids. Between the trimmed V and J ends, which lost 3 bases and 0 bases, there was a span of 8 bases. In nucleotides, the CDR3 is TGTGCCAGCAGCTCTAGCGCCAGCACAGATACGCAGTATTTT. Translating gives CASSSSASTDTQYF. The full variable domain, its missing parts supplied by reference TRBV5-6 and TRBJ2-3, is DAGVTQSPTHLIKTRGQQVTLRCSPKSGHDTVSWYQQALGQGPQFIFQYYEEEERQRGNFPDRFSGHQFPNYSSELNVNALLLGDSALYLCASSSSASTDTQYFGPGTRLTVL.

The table lists this clone with a few counts. The chain has TRBV6-5 and TRBJ2-3; 14 bases line up with TRBD2. Germline V lookup: CDR1 MNHEY, CDR2 SVGAGI. The CDR3 length is 15 residues. V dropped 6 bases and J dropped 3; count of bases not matched to a gene: 2. The CDR3 DNA reads TGTGCCAGCAGCCGGACTAGCGGGAGGACAGATACGCAGTATTTT. This gives the protein CASSRTSGRTDTQYF.

The rearrangement links TRBV24-1 to TRBJ2-3; 10 bases are shared with TRBD2. The germline gives CDR1 KGHDR, CDR2 SFDVKD. After removal of 4 bases from V and 6 bases from J, the junction contained 15 bases not matched to a gene. This CDR3 region has 18 residues. The CDR3 loop reads CATSDRRLAGLFSDTQYF. CDR3 nucleotides: TGTGCCACCAGTGACCGTAGACTAGCGGGTTTGTTTTCGGATACGCAGTATTTT.

V and J are TRBV24-1 and TRBJ2-3; TRBD2 agrees at 11 bases. V was pared by 2 bases and J by 6 bases, with 9 bases of the junction left unmatched. CDR1 is KGHDR, CDR2 SFDVKD, per germline. The CDR3 is 17 amino acids. CDR3: CATSDSDSGRAKDTQYF. DNA of the CDR3: TGTGCCACCAGTGATTCTGATAGCGGGAGGGCCAAGGATACGCAGTATTTT.

The rearrangement links TRBV19 to TRBJ2-2; unclear D gene. V was shortened by 1 base and J by 7 bases, with 4 bases between the two germline ends. The CDR3 length is 12 residues. Per the germline V gene, CDR1 is LNHDA and CDR2 is SQIVND (reference sequence). CDR3 sequence reads: CASSIVGGELFF. CDR3 DNA sequence: TGTGCCAGTAGTATAGTCGGCGGGGAGCTGTTTTTT.

The rearrangement links TRBV5-1 to TRBJ2-1, with D perhaps matching TRBD2 (5 bases). Germline V gene sequence: CDR1 SGHRS, CDR2 YFSETQ. Trimming removed 3 bases from V and 3 bases from J, with 19 bases in between. CDR3 length equals 17 residues. The CDR3 here is CASSSSLGVLDYNEQFF. As DNA, the CDR3 is TGCGCCAGCAGCTCGTCCTTAGGAGTACTAGACTACAATGAGCAGTTCTTC.

The chain recombines TRBV20-1 with TRBJ2-1; no clear D. Germline-derived CDR1 and CDR2 are DFQATT and SNEGSKA (reference sequence). V lost 3 bases, J lost 6 bases, and 15 bases lay in between. The CDR3 sequence is 14 residues long. This CDR3 reads CSASPLTARNEQFF. The CDR3 nucleotides read TGCAGTGCTAGTCCCCTAACAGCCCGCAATGAGCAGTTCTTC.

The chain is built from TRBV7-6 and TRBJ2-7, with D possibly matching TRBD2 (6 bases). Looked up from germline, CDR1 is SGHVS and CDR2 is FNYEAQ. This CDR3 spans 14 amino acids. V was cut by 6 bases and J by 4 bases, with 16 bases left in between. The CDR3 here is CASSLWGGTYEQYF. As DNA, the CDR3 is TGTGCCAGCAGTTTATGGGGAGGAACGTACGAGCAGTACTTC.

This clone has a single count. The chain links TRBV7-2 to TRBJ2-7; a possible D gene is TRBD1 (7 bases). The V end was cut by 5 bases, the J end by 0 bases, with 20 bases between. This CDR3 spans 17 amino acids. Germline V lookup: CDR1 SGHTA, CDR2 FQGNSA. The CDR3: CASSRPFPGGYSYEQYF. The CDR3 DNA follows: TGTGCCAGCAGCAGACCCTTCCCAGGGGGGTACTCCTACGAGCAGTACTTC.

The chain employs TRBV7-9 and TRBJ2-5; D gene ambiguous. This CDR3 has 13 amino acids. Trimming removed 1 base from V and 4 bases from J, with 7 bases in between. Germline CDR1 is SEHNR and CDR2 is FQNEAQ (reference sequence). The CDR3 spells CASSLVRGETQYF. For the CDR3, the DNA is TGTGCCAGCAGCTTAGTCCGCGGAGAGACCCAGTACTTC.

The CDR3 region has the DNA TGCGCCAGCAGCCCGACCCCCGGGACAAAGTTCTACGAGCAGTACTTC. It yields the protein CASSPTPGTKFYEQYF. The chain recombines TRBV4-1 with TRBJ2-7, with D possibly being TRBD1 (6 bases). The V end lost 4 bases, the J end lost 3 bases, and 19 bases lay between the germline ends. The germline CDR1 and CDR2 sequences are MGHRA and YSYEKL. The CDR3 contains 16 residues.

V gene TRBV14 combines with J gene TRBJ1-1; D is uncertain. Per the germline V gene, CDR1 is SGHDN and CDR2 is FVKESK. This CDR3 is built from 13 residues. Trimming shortened V by 7 bases and J by 1 base, and 10 bases separated the two germline ends. CDR3 sequence: CASKSDWNTEAFF. The CDR3 DNA reads as TGTGCCAGCAAGTCCGACTGGAACACTGAAGCTTTCTTT.

This clone was detected once. This chain uses TRBV5-1 with TRBJ2-7; 12 bases match TRBD2. The CDR3 has 15 amino acids. From germline, CDR1 is SGHRS and CDR2 YFSETQ. Trimming cost V 1 base and J 4 bases; bases outside gene matches: 3. CDR3 sequence reads: CASSLTTSGRYEQYF. The CDR3 region has the DNA TGCGCCAGCAGCTTGACAACTAGCGGGAGGTACGAGCAGTACTTC. Combining the CDR3 with reference TRBV5-1 and TRBJ2-7 gives the whole variable domain KAGVTQTPRYLIKTRGQQVTLSCSPISGHRSVSWYQQTPGQGLQFLFEYFSETQRNKGNFPGRFSGRQFSNSRSEMNVSTLELGDSALYLCASSLTTSGRYEQYFGPGTRLTVT.

CDR3 sequence: CASSQDPNRGTWEQYF. The CDR3, as DNA: TGCGCCAGCAGCCAAGATCCTAACAGGGGGACTTGGGAGCAGTACTTC. V gene TRBV4-1 combines with J gene TRBJ2-7; 8 bases map to TRBD1. Germline assignment: CDR1 MGHRA and CDR2 YSYEKL. This CDR3 is 16 amino acids long. V dropped 0 bases and J dropped 7; count of bases not matched to a gene: 11.

V usage is TRBV6-2 or TRBV6-3 and J usage is TRBJ2-7; 11 bases agree with TRBD2. This CDR3 region has 15 residues. CDR1 MNHEY and CDR2 SVGEGT come from the germline V gene. V gave up 5 bases and J gave up 4 bases; unmatched junction bases: 7. The CDR3 DNA sequence: TGTGCCAGCAGTATGGGAACTAGCGGGAGTTACGAGCAGTACTTC. Translated, it gives CASSMGTSGSYEQYF.

The gene calls are TRBV13 and TRBJ2-5, with D hard to call. Trimming took 0 bases from V and 0 from J, leaving 5 bases between them. Germline CDR1 PRHDT, CDR2 FYEKMQ (reference sequence). The CDR3 spans 14 residues. The CDR3 loop reads CASSLGRYQETQYF. The CDR3 nucleotides read TGTGCCAGCAGCTTAGGGAGGTACCAAGAGACCCAGTACTTC.

The J gene is TRBJ1-3, the V gene TRBV11-2; 8 bases fit TRBD1. Germline lookup yields CDR1 SGHAT and CDR2 FQNNGV. Trimming took 1 base from V and 0 from J; bases not matched to a gene: 8. The CDR3 contains 18 residues. The CDR3 DNA follows: TGTGCCAGCAGCTTAGTAACCGGACAGGGAAACTCTGGAAACACCATATATTTT. It codes for CASSLVTGQGNSGNTIYF.

V and J are TRBV11-2 and TRBJ2-7; possibly TRBD1 for D (5 bases). The V end was cut by 0 bases, the J end by 4 bases, with 13 bases between. The CDR3 is 15 amino acids. Germline V gene lookup returns CDR1 SGHAT and CDR2 FQNNGV. The CDR3 bases are TGTGCCAGCAGCTTAGATAGGCTGGGGCTTTACGAGCAGTACTTC. Its translation is CASSLDRLGLYEQYF.

The rearrangement joins TRBV6-6 to TRBJ2-7, with 7 nucleotides matching TRBD2. The CDR3 sequence is 15 residues long. With V trimmed by 2 bases and J by 0 bases, 4 bases remained unmatched. CDR1 and CDR2 (germline): MNHNY, SVGAGI (reference sequence). DNA of the CDR3: TGTGCCAGCAGTTACGAGGGAGGGATCTCCTACGAGCAGTACTTC. Amino acids: CASSYEGGISYEQYF.

The gene calls are TRBV3-1 (or the pseudogene TRBV3-2) and TRBJ2-3; D gene unclear. The CDR3 is made up of 16 amino acids. V shed 0 bases and J shed 0 bases, with 10 bases lying between them. Germline V lookup: CDR1 LGHDT, CDR2 YNNKEL (reference sequence). CDR3 sequence: CASSQDLAGSTDTQYF. CDR3 sequence (DNA): TGTGCCAGCAGCCAAGATTTGGCAGGTAGCACAGATACGCAGTATTTT.